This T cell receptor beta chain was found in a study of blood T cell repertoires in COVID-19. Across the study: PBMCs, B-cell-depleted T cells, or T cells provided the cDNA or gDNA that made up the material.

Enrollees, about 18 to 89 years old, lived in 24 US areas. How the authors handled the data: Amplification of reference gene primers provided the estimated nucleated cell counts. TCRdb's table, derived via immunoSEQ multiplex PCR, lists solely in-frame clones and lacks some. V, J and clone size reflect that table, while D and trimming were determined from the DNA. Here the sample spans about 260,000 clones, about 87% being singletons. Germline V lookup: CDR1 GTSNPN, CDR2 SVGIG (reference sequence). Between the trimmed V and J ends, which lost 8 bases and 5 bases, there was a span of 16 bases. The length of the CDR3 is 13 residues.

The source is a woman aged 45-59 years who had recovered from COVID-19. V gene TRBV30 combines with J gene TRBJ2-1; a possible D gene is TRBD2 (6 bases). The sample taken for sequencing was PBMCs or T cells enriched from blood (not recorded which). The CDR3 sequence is CARTSRLDNEQFF. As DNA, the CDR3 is TGTGCCAGAACTAGCAGGTTGGACAATGAGCAGTTCTTC.